The clone carrying this T cell receptor beta chain was seen a handful of times. The data are from a study of early T cells in non-severe SARS-CoV-2 infection. Study-level background: Unsorted whole blood bulk RNA was sequenced, with unpaired chains.

CDR1 SGHVS and CDR2 FQNEAQ come from the germline V gene. There are 13 residues in the CDR3. Trimming removed 5 bases at V and 2 bases at J, with 9 bases between. Individual cDNA molecules received unique molecular identifiers during library preparation. TCRdb used MiXCR to reprocess the 5' RACE reads, holding one entry per CDR3 protein. The sample records about 110,000 distinct CDR3 sequences, around 10% being singletons. This receptor was taken from an adult who was a healthcare worker with PCR-confirmed SARS-CoV-2 infection or an uninfected control (not recorded which). Specimen: whole blood. The J gene is TRBJ1-1, the V gene TRBV7-8; D is unclear. This CDR3 is CASSPPPNTEAFF. The CDR3 DNA sequence: TGTGCCAGCAGCCCACCACCAAACACTGAAGCTTTCTTT.